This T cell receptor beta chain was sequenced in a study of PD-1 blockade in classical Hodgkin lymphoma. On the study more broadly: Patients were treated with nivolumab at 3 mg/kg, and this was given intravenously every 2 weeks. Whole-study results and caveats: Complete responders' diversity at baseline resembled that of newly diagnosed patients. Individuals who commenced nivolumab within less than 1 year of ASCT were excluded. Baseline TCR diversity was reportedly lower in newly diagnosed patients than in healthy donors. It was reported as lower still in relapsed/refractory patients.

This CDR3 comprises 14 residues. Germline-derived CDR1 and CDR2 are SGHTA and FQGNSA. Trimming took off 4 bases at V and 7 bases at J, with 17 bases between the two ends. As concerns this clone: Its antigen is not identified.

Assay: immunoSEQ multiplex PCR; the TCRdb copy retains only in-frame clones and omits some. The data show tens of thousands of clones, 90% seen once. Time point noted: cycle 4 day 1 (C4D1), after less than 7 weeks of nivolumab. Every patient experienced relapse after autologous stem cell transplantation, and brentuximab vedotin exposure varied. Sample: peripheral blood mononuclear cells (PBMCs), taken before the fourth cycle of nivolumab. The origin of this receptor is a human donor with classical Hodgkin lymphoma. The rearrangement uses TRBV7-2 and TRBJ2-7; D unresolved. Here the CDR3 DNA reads TGTGCCAGCAGCTCTAGGGTTTTGTCGGATGAGCAGTACTTC. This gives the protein CASSSRVLSDEQYF.